The rows below give T cell receptor beta chains drawn from one sample of a study of shared T cell receptors in the human thymus. Clones were read by immunoSEQ multiplex PCR, and TCRdb kept only the in-frame ones, dropping some. The table has fewer than 700,000 clones, roughly 90% seen once. A further study also used this sample, focusing on human thymus T cells.

Sequenced sample: thymocytes. The receptor set was obtained from a boy younger than two with a congenital heart defect. The CDR3 runs from the conserved cysteine through the conserved F or W. A D gene is named only where the DNA matches it firmly. Clone size is not always given. Where it is, it says once, few, many or a class for expanded clones.

j_gene	abundance	d_gene	len	v_gene	CDR3aa	CDR3nt
TRBJ2-1	-	TRBD2	18	TRBV25-1	CASSERGGAKGPYNEQFF	TGTGCCAGCAGTGAACGCGGGGGGGCCAAGGGACCATACAATGAGCAGTTCTTC
TRBJ2-7	few	TRBD2	17	TRBV4-3	CASSQDTLRREPREQYF	TGCGCCAGCAGCCAAGATACCTTAAGGCGGGAGCCACGGGAGCAGTACTTC
TRBJ2-5	-	TRBD2	14	TRBV15	CATSRGTSQETQYF	TGTGCCACCAGCAGAGGGACTAGCCAAGAGACCCAGTACTTC
TRBJ1-5	-	-	15	TRBV6-6	CASSYSYPLNQPQHF	TGTGCCAGCAGTTACTCTTATCCCCTCAATCAGCCCCAGCATTTT
TRBJ2-3	-	TRBD2	19	TRBV5-6	CASSHMGEGFPSGSDTQYF	TGTGCCAGCAGCCACATGGGGGAGGGTTTCCCTAGCGGGAGTGATACGCAGTATTTT
TRBJ1-1	-	-	15	TRBV5-1	CASSLPGLGNTEAFF	TGCGCCAGCAGCCTCCCAGGGTTGGGGAACACTGAAGCTTTCTTT
TRBJ1-2	-	-	17	TRBV4-3	CASSQSMGGGRTNGYTF	TGCGCCAGCAGCCAGAGTATGGGGGGTGGACGGACGAATGGCTACACCTTC
TRBJ2-7	-	-	13	TRBV28	CARGRVGSYEQYF	TGTGCCAGGGGCAGAGTCGGCTCCTACGAGCAGTACTTC
TRBJ2-2	-	TRBD2	15	TRBV30	CALRRTSGKTGELFF	TGTGCCCTGAGGCGTACTAGCGGGAAGACCGGGGAGCTGTTTTTT
TRBJ1-3	-	-	12	TRBV5-1	CASRPPGGALYF	TGCGCCAGCAGGCCCCCGGGGGGGGCTTTATATTTT
TRBJ1-5	-	TRBD1	17	TRBV7-2	CASSLSEPRDRGLPQHF	TGTGCCAGCAGCTTATCCGAACCCCGGGACAGGGGGCTGCCCCAGCATTTT
TRBJ2-7	-	TRBD2	15	TRBV11-2	CASSYIAGGPYEQYF	TGTGCCAGCAGCTACATAGCGGGAGGGCCGTACGAGCAGTACTTC
TRBJ1-3	-	TRBD1	14	TRBV25-1	CATQTGSSGNTIYF	TGTGCCACCCAGACAGGGAGCTCTGGAAACACCATATATTTT
TRBJ2-7	-	-	17	TRBV7-8	CASSLGDRDTDSYEQYF	TGTGCCAGCAGCTTAGGAGACCGGGACACCGACTCCTACGAGCAGTACTTC
TRBJ2-7	-	-	14	TRBV4-1	CASSQVEVSYEQYF	TGCGCCAGCAGCCAAGTTGAGGTATCCTACGAGCAGTACTTC
TRBJ2-1	once	TRBD2	16	TRBV6-5	CASSYSRERELVEQFF	TGTGCCAGCAGTTACTCACGGGAGCGGGAGCTGGTTGAGCAGTTCTTC
TRBJ1-5	-	-	17	TRBV19	CASSSHRGTTENQPQHF	TGTGCCAGTAGTTCCCACCGGGGGACGACAGAAAATCAGCCCCAGCATTTT
TRBJ2-5	-	TRBD2	12	TRBV30	CAFSGRVETQYF	TGTGCCTTTAGCGGGAGGGTTGAGACCCAGTACTTC
TRBJ2-5	-	TRBD2	14	TRBV4-2	CASSQKLAEKTQYF	TGTGCCAGCAGCCAGAAACTAGCGGAAAAGACCCAGTACTTC
TRBJ2-2	-	TRBD2	16	TRBV4-3	CASSQVRLAGTGELFF	TGCGCCAGCAGCCAAGTTAGACTAGCGGGCACCGGGGAGCTGTTTTTT
TRBJ2-1	-	TRBD1	14	TRBV5-4	CASSSRDRVGEQFF	TGTGCCAGCTCTTCTCGGGACAGGGTTGGTGAGCAGTTCTTC
TRBJ1-1	-	-	12	TRBV18	CASSPGFTEAFF	TGTGCCAGCTCACCGGGCTTCACTGAAGCTTTCTTT
TRBJ1-5	-	-	16	TRBV5-1	CASSLGEGGSNQPQHF	TGCGCCAGCAGCTTGGGCGAGGGAGGGAGCAATCAGCCCCAGCATTTT
TRBJ2-7	-	TRBD1	16	TRBV10-3	CAISVNRGRLPYEQYF	TGTGCCATCAGTGTTAACAGGGGGCGCTTACCTTACGAGCAGTACTTC
TRBJ1-2	-	TRBD1	14	TRBV7-9	CASSLGGQGGGYTF	TGTGCCAGCAGCTTAGGGGGACAGGGGGGTGGCTACACCTTC
TRBJ1-5	few	-	13	TRBV28	CASFGGGPRPQHF	TGTGCCAGCTTCGGCGGAGGGCCGCGACCCCAGCATTTT
TRBJ2-7	-	-	11	TRBV10-1	CASSGPIEQYF	TGCGCCAGCAGTGGGCCGATCGAGCAGTACTTC
TRBJ2-5	-	-	12	TRBV6-1	CASSEAWATQYF	TGTGCCAGCAGTGAAGCGTGGGCAACCCAGTACTTC
TRBJ2-7	few	TRBD2	18	TRBV4-3	CASSQGNQGLAGGGEQYF	TGCGCCAGCAGCCAAGGGAACCAGGGGCTAGCGGGAGGCGGTGAGCAGTACTTC
TRBJ1-1	-	TRBD1	14	TRBV5-4	CASSPDRGGTEAFF	TGTGCCAGCAGCCCGGACAGGGGAGGCACTGAAGCTTTCTTT
TRBJ2-7	-	TRBD2	18	TRBV7-6	CASSRPDVGLAGTYEQYF	TGTGCCAGCAGCCGACCAGACGTCGGACTAGCGGGAACCTACGAGCAGTACTTC
TRBJ2-3	-	-	11	TRBV28	CASSLGDTQYF	TGTGCCAGCAGTTTAGGCGATACGCAGTATTTT
TRBJ2-5	-	-	14	TRBV7-3	CASSPMGGRETQYF	TGTGCCAGCAGCCCCATGGGGGGGCGAGAGACCCAGTACTTC